A single sample gave rise to the 12 T cell receptor beta chains below, sequenced in a study of monozygotic twins with inflammatory bowel disease. TCRdb processed the 5' RACE reads again and assigns one entry to each CDR3 protein, with no DNA. In total, the table holds around 410,000 distinct CDR3 sequences. The material sequenced was blood. Receptors were obtained from a human donor with ulcerative colitis or Crohn's disease, or a healthy co-twin of an affected twin (not recorded which).

The chain has TRBV7-2 and TRBJ1-2; as DNA is missing, the TRBD1 call by TCRdb cannot be tested. This CDR3 contains 16 residues. Per the germline V gene, CDR1 is SGHTA and CDR2 is FQGNSA. The CDR3 protein is CASSRTGDPETSDYTF. Full variable domain (remainder filled in from reference TRBV7-2 and TRBJ1-2): GAGVSQSPSNKVTEKGKDVELRCDPISGHTALYWYRQSLGQGLEFLIYFQGNSAPDKSGLPSDRFSAERTGGSVSTLTIQRTQQEDSAVYLCASSRTGDPETSDYTFGSGTRLTVV.

The V and J genes are TRBV25-1 and TRBJ2-7; the TRBD2 assignment by TCRdb is unverifiable without DNA. The germline V gene encodes CDR1 MGHDK and CDR2 SYGVNS. This CDR3 spans 13 amino acids. The CDR3 loop reads CASSESLLAGLSF.

The CDR3 here is CASRPMPAANEQFF. This chain links TRBV5-6 with TRBJ2-1; TCRdb's D gene call, TRBD2, goes unchecked for lack of DNA. This CDR3 has 14 amino acids. Germline CDR1 reads SGHDT; CDR2 reads YYEEEE.

This chain connects TRBV5-5 to TRBJ2-3; there is no DNA to check the TCRdb D call of TRBD1. CDR1 SGHKS and CDR2 YYEKEE come from the germline V gene (reference sequence). There are 15 residues in the CDR3. The CDR3 spells CASGVVQGFRDTQYF.

The genes are TRBV28 and TRBJ2-1. This CDR3 contains 13 residues. From germline, CDR1 is MDHEN and CDR2 SYDVKM. CDR3 loop: CASALSSYNEQFF.

The chain carries TRBV20-1 and TRBJ1-2. Germline-derived CDR1 and CDR2 are DFQATT and SNEGSKA (reference sequence). The CDR3 is made up of 13 amino acids. The CDR3 here is CSARVPFDYGYTF.

The chain employs TRBV29-1 and TRBJ2-1; TCRdb lists TRBD1, though no DNA is available to test this call. This CDR3 is built from 18 residues. The germline gives CDR1 SQVTM, CDR2 ANQGSEA. The CDR3 sequence is CSVEAGVGKGRPYNEQFF.

The chain links TRBV20-1 to TRBJ2-7. This CDR3 is built from 14 residues. Germline V gene sequence: CDR1 DFQATT, CDR2 SNEGSKA (reference sequence). The CDR3: CSARVANLVYEQYF.

The chain's CDR3 is CASRLGLAGATDTQYF. The V and J genes are TRBV2 and TRBJ2-3; there is no DNA to check the TCRdb D call of TRBD2. CDR3 length equals 16 residues. Germline lookup yields CDR1 SNHLY and CDR2 FYNNEI. Combining the CDR3 with reference TRBV2 and TRBJ2-3 gives the whole variable domain EPEVTQTPSHQVTQMGQEVILRCVPISNHLYFYWYRQILGQKVEFLVSFYNNEISEKSEIFDDQFSVERPDGSNFTLKIRSTKLEDSAMYFCASRLGLAGATDTQYFGPGTRLTVL.

This chain links TRBV20-1 with TRBJ1-4; TCRdb gives TRBD1 as the D gene, but with no DNA this cannot be confirmed. The CDR3 runs 13 residues. Germline V gene data show CDR1 as DFQATT and CDR2 as SNEGSKA (reference sequence). CDR3 sequence reads: CSASSRGEEKLFF.

The chain combines TRBV4-3 with TRBJ2-7; the TCRdb D gene call, TRBD2, has no DNA to confirm it. CDR1 LGHNA and CDR2 YSLEER come from the germline V gene. This CDR3 spans 15 amino acids. The CDR3: CASSQGTTPLYEQYF.

This rearrangement joins TRBV7-9 to TRBJ2-7; TCRdb selects TRBD1, and the lack of DNA leaves this call unchecked. Germline values: CDR1 SEHNR, CDR2 FQNEAQ (reference sequence). The CDR3 totals 14 residues. Here the CDR3 reads CASSPPTRQKEQYF.